The 21 T cell receptor beta chains listed next were all sequenced from one sample in a study of blood T cell repertoires in COVID-19. Clones were sequenced by immunoSEQ multiplex PCR, and TCRdb holds only the in-frame ones, with some missing. The table records around 220,000 clones, around 88% of them present only once. Sequencing was carried out using PBMCs or T cells enriched from blood (not recorded which). The receptors were gathered from a woman in her 50s with acute COVID-19.

This rearrangement joins TRBV27 to TRBJ1-5, with 7 nucleotides matching TRBD1. The CDR3 has 13 residues. V gave up 10 bases and J gave up 8 bases; unmatched junction bases: 11. In germline, CDR1 is MNHEY, CDR2 SMNVEV (reference sequence). CDR3 residues: CANQDREIEPQHF. CDR3 in DNA: TGTGCCAACCAAGACAGGGAAATCGAGCCCCAGCATTTT.

The CDR3 is CASSIGGQVTRNYGYTF. Here the CDR3 DNA reads TGTGCCAGTAGTATAGGAGGACAGGTTACACGGAACTATGGCTACACCTTC. The gene calls are TRBV19 and TRBJ1-2; 7 bases are shared with TRBD1. This CDR3 has 17 residues. The V segment lost 1 base and the J segment 2 bases; nucleotides outside the gene matches: 10. The germline V gene has CDR1 LNHDA and CDR2 SQIVND (reference sequence).

The chain links TRBV27 to TRBJ2-7; perhaps TRBD1 as D (5 bases). The V end lost 6 bases, the J end lost 3 bases, and 18 bases lay between the germline ends. CDR1 is MNHEY and CDR2 is SMNVEV in the germline V gene (reference sequence). This CDR3 has 15 amino acids. Here the CDR3 DNA reads TGTGCCAGCAGCCATGGGGCGGTCCAGGTCTACGAGCAGTACTTC. The encoded protein is CASSHGAVQVYEQYF.

The chain is built from TRBV5-6 and TRBJ1-2; unclear D gene. Deletions cut 4 bases from V and 4 bases from J, with 11 bases between. Germline CDR1 and CDR2: SGHDT and YYEEEE. This CDR3 is built from 13 residues. This CDR3 reads CASSVSTGYGYTF. CDR3 coding DNA: TGTGCCAGCAGCGTGTCGACGGGCTATGGCTACACCTTC.

J is TRBJ1-1 and V is TRBV7-6; TRBD1 matches 7 bases. The CDR3 length is 17 residues. V was clipped by 0 bases and J by 4 bases; unmatched bases: 11. Germline V gene data show CDR1 as SGHVS and CDR2 as FNYEAQ. Here the CDR3 DNA reads TGTGCCAGCAGCTTAGCAGGGGGCGAGTGGTCGGTCACTGAAGCTTTCTTT. This codes for CASSLAGGEWSVTEAFF.

This chain connects TRBV7-8 to TRBJ2-2; the D gene is possibly TRBD2 (5 bases). There are 15 residues in the CDR3. Germline CDR1 SGHVS, CDR2 FQNEAQ. V was pared by 4 bases and J by 0 bases, with 9 bases between. CDR3 region: CASSSQTTNTGELFF. The CDR3 DNA sequence: TGTGCCAGCAGCTCCCAGACTACGAACACCGGGGAGCTGTTTTTT.

The chain links TRBV30 to TRBJ2-6; 11 bases align to TRBD2. The J segment lost 0 bases and the V segment lost 4 bases, leaving 2 bases of the junction unmatched. Germline CDR1 and CDR2: GTSNPN and SVGIG (reference sequence). CDR3 length: 16 amino acids. The CDR3 here is CAWILAGASGANVLTF. CDR3 bases: TGTGCCTGGATACTAGCGGGGGCCTCTGGGGCCAACGTCCTGACTTTC.

The chain joins TRBV18 to TRBJ2-3; a weak D match, TRBD1 (7 bases). Deletions cut 8 bases from V and 5 bases from J, with 17 bases between. The CDR3 is made up of 14 amino acids. Germline-derived CDR1 and CDR2 are KGHSH and LQKENI. This CDR3 reads CASHPQGGRDTQYF. CDR3 sequence (DNA): TGTGCCAGCCACCCTCAGGGGGGAAGAGATACGCAGTATTTT.

The chain's CDR3 is CASSFPYSTGVVSSPLHF. As DNA, the CDR3 is TGTGCCAGCAGTTTCCCCTACTCGACAGGGGTGGTAAGCTCACCCCTCCACTTT. The chain combines TRBV28 with TRBJ1-6; 8 bases are shared with TRBD1. The CDR3 sequence is 18 residues long. V lost 3 bases, J lost 10 bases, and 17 bases stayed unmatched. From germline, CDR1 is MDHEN and CDR2 SYDVKM.

The chain recombines TRBV9 with TRBJ2-7; D perhaps matches TRBD2 (5 bases). CDR1 and CDR2 (germline): SGDLS, YYNGEE. The CDR3 is 14 residues long. Between the trimmed V and J ends, which lost 1 base and 0 bases, there was a span of 8 bases. The CDR3 region has the DNA TGTGCCAGCAGCGTACACGGGGACTCCTACGAGCAGTACTTC. Protein product: CASSVHGDSYEQYF.

The rearrangement uses TRBV9 and TRBJ2-2; possibly TRBD2 for D (6 bases). The V and J ends lost 3 bases and 1 base respectively, with 16 bases between them. Germline assignment: CDR1 SGDLS and CDR2 YYNGEE. The CDR3 is made up of 17 amino acids. The CDR3 region has the DNA TGTGCCAGCAGCGCCCGGGCCGGGGGACTGAACACCGGGGAGCTGTTTTTT. Its translation is CASSARAGGLNTGELFF.

The rearrangement uses TRBV28 and TRBJ2-7; a possible D gene is TRBD2 (6 bases). This CDR3 is built from 15 residues. Deletions cut 11 bases from V and 6 bases from J, with 26 bases between. From germline, CDR1 is MDHEN and CDR2 SYDVKM. CDR3 coding DNA: TGTGCCGCCAGCAAATCCTGGCAGGTAGCGGCCGAGCAGTACTTC. Protein sequence: CAASKSWQVAAEQYF.

This sequence joins TRBV20-1 and TRBJ2-1, with D possibly TRBD2 on 5 matching bases. The CDR3 is 10 amino acids. Germline V gene lookup returns CDR1 DFQATT and CDR2 SNEGSKA (reference sequence). V lost 8 bases and J lost 6, with 8 bases in between. This CDR3 is CSPTSNEQFF. DNA for the CDR3: TGCAGTCCAACTAGCAATGAGCAGTTCTTC.

Details on this clone: Sequence at one end of the junction differs from germline and may be a read error. This rearrangement joins TRBV6-5 to TRBJ2-1; tentative D call: TRBD2 (6 bases). The CDR3 covers 11 residues. Germline V gene lookup returns CDR1 MNHEY and CDR2 SVGAGI. CDR3: CASRMEGRCLF. CDR3 sequence (DNA): TGTGCCAGCAGGATGGAGGGCCGCTGCCTCTTC.

The chain joins TRBV5-1 to TRBJ1-6; 10 nucleotides line up with TRBD1. The CDR3 has 19 residues. V lost 2 bases and J lost 0; bases outside the gene matches: 8. CDR1 and CDR2 (germline): SGHRS, YFSETQ. This chain's CDR3 is CASSLGTGAQSSYNSPLHF. The CDR3 coding sequence is TGCGCCAGCAGCTTAGGGACAGGGGCCCAGAGCTCCTATAATTCACCCCTCCACTTT.

V and J are TRBV6-2 or TRBV6-3 and TRBJ2-5, with 14 bases identical to TRBD2. Per the germline V gene, CDR1 is MNHEY and CDR2 is SVGEGT. This CDR3 has 16 amino acids. The V and J ends lost 5 bases and 5 bases, in that order; junction bases with no gene match: 7. The chain's CDR3 is CASSLGLAGVSETQYF. CDR3 DNA: TGTGCCAGCAGTCTGGGACTAGCGGGAGTCTCTGAGACCCAGTACTTC.

V usage is TRBV25-1 and J usage is TRBJ2-5; maybe TRBD1 (5 bases). Germline V lookup: CDR1 MGHDK, CDR2 SYGVNS. The CDR3 sequence is 13 residues long. Trimming shortened V by 4 bases and J by 7 bases, and 13 bases separated the two germline ends. CDR3 nucleotide sequence: TGTGCCAGCAGTGGCCCCCTGGGGCGGACCCAGTACTTC. The encoded protein is CASSGPLGRTQYF.

This clone was recorded many times. The chain uses TRBV27 and TRBJ2-7; 7 nucleotides agree with TRBD1. CDR1 and CDR2 from the germline V gene are MNHEY and SMNVEV (reference sequence). With 5 bases clipped from V and 4 bases from J, the junction kept 11 bases outside the gene matches. The CDR3 is 15 residues long. CDR3 sequence (DNA): TGTGCCAGCAGTCCAACAGGGGTTCGATCTTACGAGCAGTACTTC. This translates into CASSPTGVRSYEQYF.

The CDR3 region is CASSLYHTGEKNTEAFF. In nucleotides, the CDR3 is TGTGCCAGCAGTTTATATCATACAGGGGAGAAGAACACTGAAGCTTTCTTT. This chain uses TRBV28 with TRBJ1-1, with 7 bases aligning to TRBD1. The CDR3 covers 17 residues. Germline assignment: CDR1 MDHEN and CDR2 SYDVKM. With V trimmed by 1 base and J by 1 base, 9 bases remained unmatched.

The chain employs TRBV6-2 or TRBV6-3 and TRBJ2-7; TRBD1 is a possible D gene (5 bases). Germline V gene sequence: CDR1 MNHEY, CDR2 SVGEGT. This CDR3 is built from 13 residues. The V and J ends lost 7 bases and 6 bases respectively, with 16 bases between them. CDR3 in DNA: TGTGCCAGCACCCCATTCGCAGGGATCGAGCAGTACTTC. Translation gives CASTPFAGIEQYF.

This chain links TRBV6-5 with TRBJ1-1; possible D gene TRBD1, 5 bases. The CDR3 runs 13 residues. Germline CDR1 is MNHEY and CDR2 is SVGAGI. V was trimmed by 2 bases and J by 1 base, leaving 5 bases between them. The CDR3 spells CASSYRGNTEAFF. CDR3 coding DNA: TGTGCCAGCAGTTACAGGGGGAACACTGAAGCTTTCTTT.